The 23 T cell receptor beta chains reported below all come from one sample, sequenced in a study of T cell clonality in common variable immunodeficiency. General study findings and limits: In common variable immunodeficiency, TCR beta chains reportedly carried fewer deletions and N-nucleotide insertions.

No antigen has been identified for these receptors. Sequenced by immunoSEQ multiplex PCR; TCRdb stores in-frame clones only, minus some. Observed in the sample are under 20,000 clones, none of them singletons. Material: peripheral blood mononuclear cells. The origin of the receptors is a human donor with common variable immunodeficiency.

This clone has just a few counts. The CDR3 is CASRDTMGEQYF. The CDR3 DNA, read in part, is TGTGCCAGCAGGGACACCATGGGCGAG. This chain links TRBV6-2 or TRBV6-3 with TRBJ2-7; D perhaps matches TRBD1 (5 bases). The read ends 3 residues shy of where the CDR3 ends; the end is completed using the germline J gene. CDR3 length: 12 residues. The ends were cut back, 6 bases at V and 6 bases at J, with 12 bases in the middle. In germline, CDR1 is MNHEY, CDR2 SVGEGT.

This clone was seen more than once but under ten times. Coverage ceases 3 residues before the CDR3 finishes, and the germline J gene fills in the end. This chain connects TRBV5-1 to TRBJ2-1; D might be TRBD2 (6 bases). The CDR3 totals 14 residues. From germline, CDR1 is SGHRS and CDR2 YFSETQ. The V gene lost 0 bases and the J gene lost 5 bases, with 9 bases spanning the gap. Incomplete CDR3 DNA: TGCGCCAGCAGCTTGGGCACTAGCAACAATGAG. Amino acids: CASSLGTSNNE. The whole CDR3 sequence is CASSLGTSNNEQFF.

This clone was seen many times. CDR3 amino acids: CASSSQEYNEQYF. CDR3 DNA (partial): TGCGCCAGCAGCTCCCAAGAGTACAACGAG. V and J are TRBV5-1 and TRBJ2-7; D unresolved. The DNA ends 3 residues before the CDR3 does, and the rest of the CDR3 is filled in from the germline J gene. Germline V lookup: CDR1 SGHRS, CDR2 YFSETQ. The V end was cut by 3 bases, the J end by 5 bases, with 12 bases between. CDR3 length equals 13 residues.

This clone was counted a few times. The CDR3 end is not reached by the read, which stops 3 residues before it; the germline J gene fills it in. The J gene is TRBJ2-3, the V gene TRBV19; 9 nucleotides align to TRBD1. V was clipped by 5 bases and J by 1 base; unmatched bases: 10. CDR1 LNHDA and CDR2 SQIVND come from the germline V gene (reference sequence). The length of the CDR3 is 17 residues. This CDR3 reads CASSVEQGAEGTDTQYF. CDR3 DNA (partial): TGTGCCAGTAGTGTTGAACAGGGGGCCGAGGGCACAGATACG.

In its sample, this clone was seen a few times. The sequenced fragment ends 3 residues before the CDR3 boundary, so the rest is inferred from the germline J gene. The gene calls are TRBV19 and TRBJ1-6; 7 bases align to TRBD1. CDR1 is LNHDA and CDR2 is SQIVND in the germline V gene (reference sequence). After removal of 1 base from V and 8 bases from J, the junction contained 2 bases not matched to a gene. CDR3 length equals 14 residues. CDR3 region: CASSIATGDSPLHF. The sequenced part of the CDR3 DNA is TGTGCCAGTAGTATAGCTACAGGGGATTCACCC.

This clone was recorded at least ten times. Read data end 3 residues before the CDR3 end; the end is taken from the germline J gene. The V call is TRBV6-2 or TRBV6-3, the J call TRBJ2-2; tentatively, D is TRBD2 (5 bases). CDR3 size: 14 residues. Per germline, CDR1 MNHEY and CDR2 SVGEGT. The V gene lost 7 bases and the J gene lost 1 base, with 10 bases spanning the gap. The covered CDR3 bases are TGTGCCAGCACTTTAGCGCAGAACACCGGGGAG. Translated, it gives CASTLAQNTGE. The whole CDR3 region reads CASTLAQNTGELFF.

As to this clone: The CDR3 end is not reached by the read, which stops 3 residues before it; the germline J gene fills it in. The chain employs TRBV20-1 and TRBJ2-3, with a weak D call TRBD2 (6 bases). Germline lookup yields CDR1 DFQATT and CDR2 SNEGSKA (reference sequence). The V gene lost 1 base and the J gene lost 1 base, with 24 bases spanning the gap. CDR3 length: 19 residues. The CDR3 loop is CSARGRLRASVIRTDTQYF. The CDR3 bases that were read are TGCAGTGCTAGAGGGAGGTTGAGGGCTAGCGTGATCCGCACAGATACG.

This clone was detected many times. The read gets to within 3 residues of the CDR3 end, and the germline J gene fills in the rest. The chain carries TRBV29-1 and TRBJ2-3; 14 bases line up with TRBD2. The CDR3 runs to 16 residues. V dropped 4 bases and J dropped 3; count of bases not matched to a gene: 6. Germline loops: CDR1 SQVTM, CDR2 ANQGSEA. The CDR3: CSVARTSGRSTDTQYF. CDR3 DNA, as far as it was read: TGCAGCGTTGCTCGGACTAGCGGGAGGAGTACAGATACG.

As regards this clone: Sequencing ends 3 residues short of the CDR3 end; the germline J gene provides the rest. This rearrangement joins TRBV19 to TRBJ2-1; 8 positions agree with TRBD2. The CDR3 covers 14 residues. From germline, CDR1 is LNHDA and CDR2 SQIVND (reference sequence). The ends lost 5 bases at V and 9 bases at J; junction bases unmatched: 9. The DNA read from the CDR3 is TGTGCCAGTAGTGCGGGACTAGTTGTCGGTGAG. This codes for CASSAGLVVGE. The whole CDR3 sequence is CASSAGLVVGEQFF.

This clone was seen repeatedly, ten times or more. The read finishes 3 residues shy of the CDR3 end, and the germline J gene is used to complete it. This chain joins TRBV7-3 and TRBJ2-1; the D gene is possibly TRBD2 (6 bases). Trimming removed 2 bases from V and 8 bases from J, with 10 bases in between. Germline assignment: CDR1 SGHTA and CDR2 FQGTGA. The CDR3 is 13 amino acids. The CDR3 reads CASSLYAGYEQFF. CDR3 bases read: TGTGCCAGCAGCTTATATGCGGGGTATGAG.

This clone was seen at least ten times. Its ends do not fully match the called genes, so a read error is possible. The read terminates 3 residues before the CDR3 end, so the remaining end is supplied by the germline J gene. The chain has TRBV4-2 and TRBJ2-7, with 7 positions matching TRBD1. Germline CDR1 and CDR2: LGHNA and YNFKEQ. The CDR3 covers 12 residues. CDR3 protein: CASSQQGDEQYF. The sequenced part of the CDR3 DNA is TGCGCCAGCAGCCAGCAGGGGGACGAG.

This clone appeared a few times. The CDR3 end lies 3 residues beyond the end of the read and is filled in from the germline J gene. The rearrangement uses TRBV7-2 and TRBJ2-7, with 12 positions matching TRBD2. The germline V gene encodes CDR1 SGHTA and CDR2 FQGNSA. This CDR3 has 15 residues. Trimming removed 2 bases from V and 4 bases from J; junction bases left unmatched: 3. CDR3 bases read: TGTGCCAGCAGCTTACTAGCGGGAGGGAGTTACGAG. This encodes CASSLLAGGSYE. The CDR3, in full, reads CASSLLAGGSYEQYF.

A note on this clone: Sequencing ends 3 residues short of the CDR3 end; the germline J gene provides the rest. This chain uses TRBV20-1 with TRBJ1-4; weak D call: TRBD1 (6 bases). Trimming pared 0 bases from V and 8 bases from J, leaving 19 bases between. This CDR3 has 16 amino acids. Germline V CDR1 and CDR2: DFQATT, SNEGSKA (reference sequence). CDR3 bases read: TGCAGTGCTAGAGAGGCGGTCGGCAGGGGAGGGGAAAAA. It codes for CSAREAVGRGGEK. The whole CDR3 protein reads CSAREAVGRGGEKLFF.

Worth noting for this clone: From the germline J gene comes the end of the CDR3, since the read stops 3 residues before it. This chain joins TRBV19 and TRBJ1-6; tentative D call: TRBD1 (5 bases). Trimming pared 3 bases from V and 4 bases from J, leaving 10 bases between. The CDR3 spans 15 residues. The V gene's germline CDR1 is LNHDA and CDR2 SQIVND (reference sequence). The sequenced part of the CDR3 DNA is TGTGCCAGTAGTATTGATGGGGCTTATAATTCACCC. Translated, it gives CASSIDGAYNSP. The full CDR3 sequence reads CASSIDGAYNSPLHF.

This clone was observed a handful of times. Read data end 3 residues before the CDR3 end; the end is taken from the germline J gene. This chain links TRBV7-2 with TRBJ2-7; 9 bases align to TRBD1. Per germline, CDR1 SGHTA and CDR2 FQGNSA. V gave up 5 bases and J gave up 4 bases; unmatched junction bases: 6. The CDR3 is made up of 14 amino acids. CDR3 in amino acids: CASSIGTGNYEQYF. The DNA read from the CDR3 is TGTGCCAGCAGCATCGGGACAGGGAATTACGAG.

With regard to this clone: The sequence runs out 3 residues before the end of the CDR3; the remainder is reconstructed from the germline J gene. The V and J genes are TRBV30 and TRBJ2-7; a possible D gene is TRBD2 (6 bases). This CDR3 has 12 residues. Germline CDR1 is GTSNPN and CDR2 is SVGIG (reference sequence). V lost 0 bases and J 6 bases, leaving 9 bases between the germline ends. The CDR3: CAWSVRAGEQYF. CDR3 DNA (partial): TGTGCCTGGAGTGTACGAGCGGGCGAG.

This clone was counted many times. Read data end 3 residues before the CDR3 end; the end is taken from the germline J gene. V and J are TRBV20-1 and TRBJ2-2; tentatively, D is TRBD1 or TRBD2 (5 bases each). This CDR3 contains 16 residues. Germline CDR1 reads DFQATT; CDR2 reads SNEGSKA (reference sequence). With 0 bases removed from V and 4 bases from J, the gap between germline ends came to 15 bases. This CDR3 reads CSARDPRVRGTGELFF. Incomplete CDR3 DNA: TGCAGTGCTAGAGATCCGAGGGTGAGGGGCACCGGGGAG.

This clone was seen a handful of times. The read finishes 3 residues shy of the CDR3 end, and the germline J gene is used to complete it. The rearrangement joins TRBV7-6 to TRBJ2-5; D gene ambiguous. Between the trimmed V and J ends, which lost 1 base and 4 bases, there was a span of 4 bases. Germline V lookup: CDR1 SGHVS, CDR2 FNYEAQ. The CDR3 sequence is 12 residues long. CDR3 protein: CASSLDRETQYF. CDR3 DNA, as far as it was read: TGTGCCAGCAGCTTAGATCGAGAGACC.

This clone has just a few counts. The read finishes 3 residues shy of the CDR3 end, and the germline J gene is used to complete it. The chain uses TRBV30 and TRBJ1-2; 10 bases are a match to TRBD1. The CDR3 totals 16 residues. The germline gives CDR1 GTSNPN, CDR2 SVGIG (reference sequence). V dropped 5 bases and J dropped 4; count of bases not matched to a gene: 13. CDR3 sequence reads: CAWFGTGAEDGYGYTF. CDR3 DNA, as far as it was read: TGTGCCTGGTTTGGGACAGGGGCGGAAGATGGCTATGGC.

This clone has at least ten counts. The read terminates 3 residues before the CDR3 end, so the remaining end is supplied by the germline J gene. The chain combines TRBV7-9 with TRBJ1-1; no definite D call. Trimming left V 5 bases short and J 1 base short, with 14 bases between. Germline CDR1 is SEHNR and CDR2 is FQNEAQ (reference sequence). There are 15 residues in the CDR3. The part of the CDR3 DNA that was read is TGTGCCAGCAGCGAAGACGGAAAGCGGAACACTGAA. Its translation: CASSEDGKRNTE. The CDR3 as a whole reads CASSEDGKRNTEAFF.

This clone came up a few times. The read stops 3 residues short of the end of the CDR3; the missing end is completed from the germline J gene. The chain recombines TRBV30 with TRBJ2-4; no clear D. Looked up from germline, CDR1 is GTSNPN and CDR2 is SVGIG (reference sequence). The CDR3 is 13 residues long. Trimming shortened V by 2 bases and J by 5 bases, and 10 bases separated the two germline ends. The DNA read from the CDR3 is TGTGCCTGGAGTACGGGTCCTGAAAACATT. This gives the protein CAWSTGPENI. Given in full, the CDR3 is CAWSTGPENIQYF.

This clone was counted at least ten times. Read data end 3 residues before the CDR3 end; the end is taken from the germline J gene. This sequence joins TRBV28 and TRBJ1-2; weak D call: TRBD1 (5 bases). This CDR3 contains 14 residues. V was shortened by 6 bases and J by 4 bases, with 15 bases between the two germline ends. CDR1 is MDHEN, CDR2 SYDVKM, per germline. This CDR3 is CASRLPTGGYGYTF. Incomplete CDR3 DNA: TGTGCCAGCAGGCTGCCCACAGGAGGCTATGGC.

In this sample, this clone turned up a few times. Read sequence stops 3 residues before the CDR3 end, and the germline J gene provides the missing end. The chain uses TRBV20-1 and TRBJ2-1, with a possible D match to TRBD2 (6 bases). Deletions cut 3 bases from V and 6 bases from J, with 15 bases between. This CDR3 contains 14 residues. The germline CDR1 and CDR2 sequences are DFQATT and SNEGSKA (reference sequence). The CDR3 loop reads CSARSGLAGNEQFF. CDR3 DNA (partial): TGCAGTGCTAGGTCGGGACTTGCGGGCAATGAG.